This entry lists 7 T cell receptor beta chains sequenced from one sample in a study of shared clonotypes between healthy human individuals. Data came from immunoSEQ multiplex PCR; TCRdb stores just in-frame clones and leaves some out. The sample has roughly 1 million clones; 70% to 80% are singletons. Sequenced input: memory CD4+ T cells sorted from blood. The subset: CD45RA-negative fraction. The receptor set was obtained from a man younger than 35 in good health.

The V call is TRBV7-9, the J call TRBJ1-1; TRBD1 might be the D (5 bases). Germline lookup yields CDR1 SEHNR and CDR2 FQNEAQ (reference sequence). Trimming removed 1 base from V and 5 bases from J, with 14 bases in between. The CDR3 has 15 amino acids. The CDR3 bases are TGTGCCAGCAGCTTAGGCCCACCCGGGGGTACTGAAGCTTTCTTT. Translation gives CASSLGPPGGTEAFF.

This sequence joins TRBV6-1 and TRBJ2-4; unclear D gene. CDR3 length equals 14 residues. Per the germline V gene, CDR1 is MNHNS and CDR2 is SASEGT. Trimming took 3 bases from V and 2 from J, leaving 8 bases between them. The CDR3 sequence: CASSEGMTKNIQYF. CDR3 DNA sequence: TGTGCCAGCAGTGAGGGGATGACCAAAAACATTCAGTACTTC.

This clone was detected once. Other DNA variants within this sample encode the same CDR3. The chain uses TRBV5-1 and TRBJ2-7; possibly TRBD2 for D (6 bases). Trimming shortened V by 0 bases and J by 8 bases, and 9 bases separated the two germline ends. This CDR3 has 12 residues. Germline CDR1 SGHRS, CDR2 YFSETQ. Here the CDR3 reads CASSLAGEKQYF. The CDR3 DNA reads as TGCGCCAGCAGCTTGGCGGGGGAAAAGCAGTACTTC.

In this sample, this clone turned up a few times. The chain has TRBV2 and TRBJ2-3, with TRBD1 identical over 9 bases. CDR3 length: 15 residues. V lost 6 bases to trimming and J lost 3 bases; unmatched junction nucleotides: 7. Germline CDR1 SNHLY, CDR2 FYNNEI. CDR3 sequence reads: CASSAGTGQTDTQYF. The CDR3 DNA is TGTGCCAGCAGCGCCGGGACAGGGCAAACAGATACGCAGTATTTT.

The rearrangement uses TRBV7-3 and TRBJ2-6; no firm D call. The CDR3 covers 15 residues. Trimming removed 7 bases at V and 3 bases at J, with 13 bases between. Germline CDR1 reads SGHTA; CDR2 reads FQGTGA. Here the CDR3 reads CASKAPGFGANVLTF. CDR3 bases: TGTGCCAGCAAGGCCCCCGGGTTTGGGGCCAACGTCCTGACTTTC.

DNA for the CDR3: TGTGCCAGCAGTTTGGCAGCCAAAAACATTCAGTACTTC. Residues: CASSLAAKNIQYF. V usage is TRBV28 and J usage is TRBJ2-4; D not certain. Per germline, CDR1 MDHEN and CDR2 SYDVKM. The CDR3 is 13 residues long. Trimming took 3 bases from V and 0 from J, leaving 3 bases between them.

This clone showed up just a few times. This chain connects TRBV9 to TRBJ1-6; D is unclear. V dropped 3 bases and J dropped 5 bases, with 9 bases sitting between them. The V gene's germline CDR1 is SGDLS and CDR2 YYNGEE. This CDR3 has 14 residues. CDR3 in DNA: TGTGCCAGCAGCGGCGGACGGAATAATTCACCCCTCCACTTT. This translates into CASSGGRNNSPLHF.